This TCR beta chain originates from a study of response to subunit inactivated influenza vaccine. TCRdb ran MiXCR on the RT-PCR reads and lists one entry per CDR3 protein. This table holds about 500,000 distinct CDR3 sequences, about 17% found once. This clonotype was counted only a few times. Its matching antigen is unknown. Study observations and caveats: Authors suggested each seasonal flu vaccination may recruit only limited numbers of new T cells.

The germline gives CDR1 SGHRS, CDR2 YFSETQ. V dropped 3 bases and J dropped 5 bases, with 17 bases sitting between them. This CDR3 is 15 amino acids long. Sample: CD4+ T cells sorted from PBMCs, taken less than 30 months after vaccination. The receptor was isolated from a man aged 50 to 69 who received an inactivated influenza vaccine. This chain joins TRBV5-1 and TRBJ1-1; D may be TRBD1 (6 bases). As DNA, the CDR3 is TGCGCCAGCAGCTACCAGGACAGCCAAGGAACTGAAGCTTTCTTT. This codes for CASSYQDSQGTEAFF. Full variable domain (outside the CDR3, taken from reference TRBV5-1 and TRBJ1-1): KAGVTQTPRYLIKTRGQQVTLSCSPISGHRSVSWYQQTPGQGLQFLFEYFSETQRNKGNFPGRFSGRQFSNSRSEMNVSTLELGDSALYLCASSYQDSQGTEAFFGQGTRLTVV.